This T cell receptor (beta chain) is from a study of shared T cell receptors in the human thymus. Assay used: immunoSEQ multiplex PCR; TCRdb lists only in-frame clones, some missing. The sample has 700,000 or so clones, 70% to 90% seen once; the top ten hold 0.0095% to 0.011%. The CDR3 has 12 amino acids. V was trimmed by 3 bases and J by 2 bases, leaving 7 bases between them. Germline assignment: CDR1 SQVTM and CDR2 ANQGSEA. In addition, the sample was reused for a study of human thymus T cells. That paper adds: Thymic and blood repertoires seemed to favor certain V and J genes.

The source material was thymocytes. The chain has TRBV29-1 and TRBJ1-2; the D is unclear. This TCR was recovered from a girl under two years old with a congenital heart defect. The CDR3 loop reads CSVDRQNYGYTF. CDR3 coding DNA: TGCAGCGTTGACAGGCAGAACTATGGCTACACCTTC.